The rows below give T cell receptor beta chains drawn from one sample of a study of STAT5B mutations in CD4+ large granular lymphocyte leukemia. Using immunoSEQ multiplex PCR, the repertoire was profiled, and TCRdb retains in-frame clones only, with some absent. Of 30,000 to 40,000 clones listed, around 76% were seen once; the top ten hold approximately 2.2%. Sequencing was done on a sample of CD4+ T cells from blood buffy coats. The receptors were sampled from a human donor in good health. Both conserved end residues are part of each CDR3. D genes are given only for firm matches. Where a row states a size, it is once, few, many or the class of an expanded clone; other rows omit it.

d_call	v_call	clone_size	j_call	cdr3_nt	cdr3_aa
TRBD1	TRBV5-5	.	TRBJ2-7	TGTGCCAGCAGCTTTAGGACAGGACCTACCTACGAGCAGTACTTC	CASSFRTGPTYEQYF
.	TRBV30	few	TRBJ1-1	TGTGCCTGGAGTGTTGGAGGGGTCGTTGAAGCTTTCTTT	CAWSVGGVVEAFF
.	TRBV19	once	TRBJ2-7	TGTGCCAGTAGTACGGCAGTATCCTACGAGCAGTACTTC	CASSTAVSYEQYF
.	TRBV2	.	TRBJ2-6	TGTGCCAGCAGAAGCGCAGGGGCTGGGGCCAACGTCCTGACTTTC	CASRSAGAGANVLTF
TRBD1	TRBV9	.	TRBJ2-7	TGTGCCAGCAGCGTCACAGGGGGGTCGGGTTACGAGCAGTACTTC	CASSVTGGSGYEQYF
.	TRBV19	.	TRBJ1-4	TGTGCCAGTAGTCCGCGGGACTTCTCTAATGAAAAACTGTTTTTT	CASSPRDFSNEKLFF
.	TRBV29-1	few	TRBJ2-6	TGCAGCACCGGGGACTCTGGGGCCAACGTCCTGACTTTC	CSTGDSGANVLTF
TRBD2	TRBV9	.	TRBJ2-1	TGTGCCAGCAGCGGTCTAGCGGGAGGGTCTAATGAGCAGTTCTTC	CASSGLAGGSNEQFF
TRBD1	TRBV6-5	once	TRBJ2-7	TGTGCCAGCAGCCAGACAGGGGATCCCTCGGTGGAGCAGTACTTC	CASSQTGDPSVEQYF
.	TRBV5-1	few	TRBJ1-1	TGCGCCAGCAGCCCAATGGACAGTAGGAACACTGAAGCTTTCTTT	CASSPMDSRNTEAFF
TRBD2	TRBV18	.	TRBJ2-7	TGTGCCAGCTCACCAACACCAGCGGGGGCGCACTACGAGCAGTACTTC	CASSPTPAGAHYEQYF
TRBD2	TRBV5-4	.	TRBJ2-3	TGTGCCAGCAGCTTGCTTAGCGGGGGACACGATACGCAGTATTTT	CASSLLSGGHDTQYF
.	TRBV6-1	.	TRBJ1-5	TGTGCCAGCATGCTCGGGGGCAATCAGCCCCAGCATTTT	CASMLGGNQPQHF
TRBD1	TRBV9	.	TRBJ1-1	TGTGCCAGCAGCGTAGGGCAGGGGGCTGAAGCTTTCTTT	CASSVGQGAEAFF
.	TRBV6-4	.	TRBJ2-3	TGTGCCAGCAGCCTGGACTCAGGGGTCGCAGATACGCAGTATTTT	CASSLDSGVADTQYF
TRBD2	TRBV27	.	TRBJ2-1	TGTGCCAGCACCAAGTTAGGCCCGGGGGGTTCCTCCTACAATGAGCAGTTCTTC	CASTKLGPGGSSYNEQFF
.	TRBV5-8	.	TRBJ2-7	TGTGCCAGCAGCGACCGGATCCCTCGGGAGCAGTACTTC	CASSDRIPREQYF
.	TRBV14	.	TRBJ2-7	TGTGCCAGCAGCCAGGACAAAAGCTCCGAGCAGTACTTC	CASSQDKSSEQYF
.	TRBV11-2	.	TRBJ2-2	TGTGCCAGCAGCTTGAGCGGCACCTCGACCCTCACCGGGGAGCTGTTTTTT	CASSLSGTSTLTGELFF
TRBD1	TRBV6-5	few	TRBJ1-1	TGTGCCAGCAGTCCTACGACAGGGACGATCACTGAAGCTTTCTTT	CASSPTTGTITEAFF
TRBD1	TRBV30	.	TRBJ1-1	TGTGCCTGGGGAGGGACAGGGCGCGGGAGGACTGAAGCTTTCTTT	CAWGGTGRGRTEAFF
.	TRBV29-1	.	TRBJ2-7	TGCAGCGTGATGGGAGACAAAAGGTACGAGCAGTACTTC	CSVMGDKRYEQYF
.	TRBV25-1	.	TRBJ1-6	TGTGCCAGCAGTGAATCCGACAGCCCTATTTCACCCCTCCACTTT	CASSESDSPISPLHF
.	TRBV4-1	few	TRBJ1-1	TGCGCCAGCACCCCCTCAGGGCGTATGAACACTGAAGCTTTCTTT	CASTPSGRMNTEAFF
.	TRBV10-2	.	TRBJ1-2	TGCGCCAGCAGTGGGGATGGGGGCAGAGGCTACACCTTC	CASSGDGGRGYTF
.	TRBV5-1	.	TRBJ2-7	TGCGCCAGCAGCCCTGGGACGCCCGAAGCCGAGCAGTACTTC	CASSPGTPEAEQYF
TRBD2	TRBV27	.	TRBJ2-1	TGTGCCAGCATCCGGAGACTAGCGGGAGGGATGACTGAGCAGTTCTTC	CASIRRLAGGMTEQFF
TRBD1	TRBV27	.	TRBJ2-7	TGTGCCAGCAGGTTGGGACAGGGTGCTGATGAGCAGTACTTC	CASRLGQGADEQYF
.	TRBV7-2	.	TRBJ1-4	TGTGCCAGCAGAGCTACCGGAACCTATAATGAAAAACTGTTTTTT	CASRATGTYNEKLFF
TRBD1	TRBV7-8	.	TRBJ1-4	TGTGCCAGCAGCTTAGCGCGACAGGGAGGTGGTGAAAAACTGTTTTTT	CASSLARQGGGEKLFF
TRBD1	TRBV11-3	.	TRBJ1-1	TGTGCCAGCAGCTCCAGGGGGGCGAACACTGAAGCTTTCTTT	CASSSRGANTEAFF
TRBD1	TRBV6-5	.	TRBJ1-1	TGTGCCAGCAGAGGACAGGGGGTCTGGAACACTGAAGCTTTCTTT	CASRGQGVWNTEAFF
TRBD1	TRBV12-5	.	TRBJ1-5	TGTGCTAGTGGTTTGGTTTCAGGGGGCCAGGGGCCCCAGCATTTT	CASGLVSGGQGPQHF
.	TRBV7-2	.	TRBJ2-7	TGTGCCAGCAGTCGGGGCGTACGGACCTACGAGCAGTACTTC	CASSRGVRTYEQYF
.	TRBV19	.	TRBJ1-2	TGTGCCAGTAGTGAGGGCAAGAACTATGGCTACACCTTC	CASSEGKNYGYTF
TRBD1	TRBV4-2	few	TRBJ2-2	TGTGCCAGCAGCCAAGGACAGGGGGTGGACGGGGAGCTGTTTTTT	CASSQGQGVDGELFF
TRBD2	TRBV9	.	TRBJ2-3	TGTGCCAGCAGCGTTTTAGCGGGAGGGCCCCCGGATACGCAGTATTTT	CASSVLAGGPPDTQYF
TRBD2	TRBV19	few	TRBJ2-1	TGTGCCAGCAAGATCGGGGGGGACAATGAGCAGTTCTTC	CASKIGGDNEQFF
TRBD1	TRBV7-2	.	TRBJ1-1	TGTGCCAGCAGCCTTTACAGGGGTAACACTGAAGCTTTCTTT	CASSLYRGNTEAFF
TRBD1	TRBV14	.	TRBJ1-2	TGTGCCAGCAGCCAATACAGGGGGCTTGGCTACACCTTC	CASSQYRGLGYTF
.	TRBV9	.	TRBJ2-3	TGTGCCAGCAGCGGGGGACTTATGAGGGGTACGCAGTATTTT	CASSGGLMRGTQYF
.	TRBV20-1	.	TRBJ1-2	TGCAGTGCCCGCTTGGAGGACACCTTC	CSARLEDTF
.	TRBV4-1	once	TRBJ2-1	TGCGCCAGCAGCCCAACTAGTTTCTCCTACAATGAGCAGTTCTTC	CASSPTSFSYNEQFF
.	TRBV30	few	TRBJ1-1	TGTGCCTGGAAGGAGGGTCGCCGAAGCACTGAAGCTTTCTTT	CAWKEGRRSTEAFF
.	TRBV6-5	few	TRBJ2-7	TGTGCCAGCTATTCCGGCCGGGGAGGCGGCTACGAGCAGTACTTC	CASYSGRGGGYEQYF
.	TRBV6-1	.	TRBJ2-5	TGTGCCAGCAGTGAAGCTCGAAAGACCCAGTACTTC	CASSEARKTQYF
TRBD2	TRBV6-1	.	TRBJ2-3	TGTGCCAGCAGTGTCACTAGCGGGGGTAGCACAGATACGCAGTATTTT	CASSVTSGGSTDTQYF
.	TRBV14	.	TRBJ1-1	TGTGCCAGCAGCCTTGTCATGACAGGGAACACTGAAGCTTTCTTT	CASSLVMTGNTEAFF
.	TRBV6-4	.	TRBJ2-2	TGTGCCAGCAGTGACTCACAGGACACCGGGGAGCTGTTTTTT	CASSDSQDTGELFF
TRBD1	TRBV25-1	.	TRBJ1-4	TGTGCCAGCAGTCCTTCACAGGGGAGCTGGGAAAAACTGTTTTTT	CASSPSQGSWEKLFF